This T cell receptor beta chain was captured by sequencing in a study of identical twins. Broader study findings: In drawing conclusions, the study used cross-sectional statistical analysis and did not follow the same donors.

In TCRdb, the 5' RACE reads were re-called with MiXCR into one record per CDR3 protein. The top ten hold approximately 0.94% of the sample, which has hundreds of thousands of distinct CDR3 sequences, more than 6.5% seen once. Every donor was a healthy Caucasian. Of note for this clonotype: The antigen is unknown.

From germline, CDR1 is DFQATT and CDR2 SNEGSKA (reference sequence). V was shortened by 3 bases and J by 1 base, with 7 bases between the two germline ends. CDR3 length: 13 residues. These data were also reused for a study on yellow fever vaccine responses in identical twins.

Sequencing was carried out using PBMCs. The TCR sequence derives from a woman younger than 35 in good health. This chain uses TRBV20-1 with TRBJ2-1, with no clear D. The chain's CDR3 is CSARSGSYNEQFF. The CDR3 coding sequence is TGCAGTGCTAGGTCTGGTTCCTACAATGAGCAGTTCTTC.